The clone carrying this T cell receptor delta chain was counted ten times or more. The target antigen is unknown. The TCRdb protein, from a much larger clone, departs from this DNA's translation at residue 13, likely by read error; the protein shown derives from the DNA. Each sorted gammadelta sample had TRG and TRD chains sequenced. TCRdb reanalysed the multiplex PCR reads with CATT. The sample yields 50,000 or so delta-chain clones, around 1.6% seen once. The record originates from a study of γδ T cells in repeated Plasmodium falciparum infection. Study-level information: The natural-infection arm compared Malian children under seasonal malaria with matched Australian children.

Study conclusions and caveats: Vgamma9/Vdelta2+ T cells showed a stable polyclonal repertoire with shared TCRgamma sequences.

The length of the CDR3 is 16 residues. CDR1 and CDR2 (germline): TSWWSYY, QGS. With 4 bases clipped from V and 10 bases from J, the junction kept 15 bases outside the gene matches. Bulk repertoires came from Vgamma9/Vdelta2+ or Vdelta2-negative gammadelta T cells flow-sorted from PBMC. This clonotype originated in a pool of human donors (malaria-infected and uninfected, not separated). The chain links TRDV1 to TRDJ1, with 10 nucleotides matching TRDD3. Sequenced sample: gamma-delta T cells from blood. DNA of the CDR3: TGTGCTCTTGGGGTTTTAGGGTACTGGGGGATGGCACGACTCATCTTT. Translated, it gives CALGVLGYWGMARLIF.